This TCR beta chain was sequenced for a study of T cells in Graves' hyperthyroidism and ophthalmopathy. Whole-study context: Before any treatment, at initial diagnosis, peripheral blood was collected. Overall study results and limits: The blood repertoire included most of the expanded thyroid clonotypes above 0.001.

The CDR3 loop spans 13 amino acids. Trimming cost V 5 bases and J 4 bases, with 11 bases left between them. The CDR3 regions of TCR beta were amplified from RNA transcripts. With the HTBI primer set, the TCR CDR3 went through a first round of RT-PCR. MiXCR, run by TCRdb on the multiplex PCR reads, gives a single entry per CDR3 protein. The data hold around 420,000 distinct CDR3 sequences, with around 16% observed a single time. This clonotype came up many times. Its antigen is still unknown. The rearrangement uses TRBV12-3 or TRBV12-4 and TRBJ1-2; tentative D call: TRBD1 (5 bases). Sequencing input: blood. The sequence derives from a woman aged 18-29 years with Graves' hyperthyroidism. CDR3 sequence: CASSRDGSYGYTF. CDR3 nucleotides: TGTGCCAGCAGTCGGGACGGATCCTATGGCTACACCTTC.